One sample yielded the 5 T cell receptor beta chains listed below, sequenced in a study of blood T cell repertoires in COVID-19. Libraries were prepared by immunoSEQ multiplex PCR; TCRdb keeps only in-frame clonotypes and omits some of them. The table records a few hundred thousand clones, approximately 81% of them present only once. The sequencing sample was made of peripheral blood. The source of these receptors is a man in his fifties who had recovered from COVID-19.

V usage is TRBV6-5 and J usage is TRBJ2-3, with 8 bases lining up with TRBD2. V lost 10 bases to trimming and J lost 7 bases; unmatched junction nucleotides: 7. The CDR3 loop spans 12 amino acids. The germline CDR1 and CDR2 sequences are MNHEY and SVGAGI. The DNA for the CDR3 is TGTGCCACTCGGGGGGGCGGTTATACGCAGTATTTT. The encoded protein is CATRGGGYTQYF.

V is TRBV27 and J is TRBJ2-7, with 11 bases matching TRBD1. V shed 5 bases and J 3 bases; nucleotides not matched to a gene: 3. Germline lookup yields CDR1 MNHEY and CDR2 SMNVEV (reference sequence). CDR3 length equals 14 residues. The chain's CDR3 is CASSAGTGGYEQYF. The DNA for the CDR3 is TGTGCCAGCAGTGCCGGGACAGGGGGCTACGAGCAGTACTTC.

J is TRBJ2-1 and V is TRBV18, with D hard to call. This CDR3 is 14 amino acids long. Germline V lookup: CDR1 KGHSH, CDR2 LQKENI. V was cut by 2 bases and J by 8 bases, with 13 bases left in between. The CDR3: CASSPSAGVHEQFF. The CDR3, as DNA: TGTGCCAGCTCACCATCTGCCGGAGTCCATGAGCAGTTCTTC.

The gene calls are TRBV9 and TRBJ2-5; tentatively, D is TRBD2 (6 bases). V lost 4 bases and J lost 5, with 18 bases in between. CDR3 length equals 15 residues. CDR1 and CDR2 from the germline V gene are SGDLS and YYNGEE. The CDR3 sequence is CASSPRGPGRETQYF. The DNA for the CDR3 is TGTGCCAGCAGCCCTCGGGGTCCAGGGAGGGAGACCCAGTACTTC.

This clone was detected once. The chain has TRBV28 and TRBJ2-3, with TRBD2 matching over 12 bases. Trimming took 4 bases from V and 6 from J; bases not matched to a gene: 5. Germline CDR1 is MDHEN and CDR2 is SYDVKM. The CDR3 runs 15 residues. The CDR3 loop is CASSSLAGGRDTQYF. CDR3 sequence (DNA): TGTGCCAGCAGTTCCCTAGCGGGGGGGCGGGATACGCAGTATTTT.